This TCR beta chain was found in a study of cytomegalovirus exposure and HLA in healthy donors. J was trimmed by 4 bases and V by 6 bases; bases with no gene match: 6. From germline, CDR1 is SQVTM and CDR2 ANQGSEA. This CDR3 has 13 residues. The donors were members of the roughly 120-subject validation cohort (separate from the roughly 670-subject first cohort). Sequenced by immunoSEQ multiplex PCR; TCRdb stores in-frame clones only, minus some. This sample has 98,000 or so clones, with approximately 85% found just once. The rearrangement links TRBV29-1 to TRBJ2-5; 9 bases are a match to TRBD1. This TCR was recovered from a woman younger than 35 in good health and CMV-seronegative. The sequenced sample consisted of PBMCs. CDR3 amino acids: CSVNRGRLETQYF. DNA for the CDR3: TGCAGCGTCAACAGGGGGCGCTTAGAGACCCAGTACTTC.